This TCR beta chain is drawn from a study of CD8+CD57+ T cells in acquired aplastic anemia. As for the study in general: Each DNA sample taken from sorted CD4+ and CD8+ cells came to about 3 ug on average.

Patients who underwent sequencing had shown CD8+CD57+ cell expansion by flow cytometry. The study sampled blood from patients who had received no therapy. Regarding the study as a whole: The same twenty-nine CD8+ CDR3 sequences occurred in patients and in controls.

Trimming took 2 bases from V and 4 from J, leaving 9 bases between them. CDR3 length equals 14 residues. Per the germline V gene, CDR1 is PRHDT and CDR2 is FYEKMQ (reference sequence). Genomic DNA, serving as template, underwent TCR beta VDJ and CDR3 profiling. TCRdb used MiXCR to reprocess the reads, holding one entry per CDR3 protein. Among around 170,000 distinct CDR3 sequences listed, approximately 51% were seen once. This clonotype was found a few times. The antigen is undetermined. Material: sorted CD4+, CD8+, or CD8+CD57+ T cells (not recorded which) from PBMCs. The clonotype was recovered from a human donor with aplastic anemia. The chain recombines TRBV13 with TRBJ1-5; D is unclear. The CDR3 here is CASSLSFSNQPQHF. In DNA, the CDR3 is TGTGCCAGCAGCTTATCTTTCAGTAATCAGCCCCAGCATTTT.